A single sample is the source of the 30 T cell receptor beta chains below, sequenced in a study of blood T cell repertoires in COVID-19. Assay used: immunoSEQ multiplex PCR; TCRdb lists only in-frame clones, some missing. The sample records 55,000 to 65,000 clones, around 86% being singletons. The source material was peripheral blood. The receptors were gathered from a woman aged 80 or over with acute or convalescent COVID-19.

The gene calls are TRBV28 and TRBJ2-7; TRBD1 agrees at 8 bases. With 6 bases clipped from V and 2 bases from J, the junction kept 9 bases outside the gene matches. Germline values: CDR1 MDHEN, CDR2 SYDVKM. There are 15 residues in the CDR3. CDR3 nucleotide sequence: TGTGCCAGCAGCCGGACAGGGAGCGGAGCCTACGAGCAGTACTTC. This gives the protein CASSRTGSGAYEQYF.

V gene TRBV9 combines with J gene TRBJ2-5, with 9 positions matching TRBD1. J was trimmed by 1 base and V by 3 bases; bases with no gene match: 7. Germline V gives CDR1 SGDLS, CDR2 YYNGEE. This CDR3 has 16 amino acids. The CDR3 DNA sequence: TGTGCCAGCAGCGACGGGACAGGGCCCTTCCAAGAGACCCAGTACTTC. Translating it yields CASSDGTGPFQETQYF.

The chain employs TRBV9 and TRBJ2-3; D is uncertain. The CDR3 runs 12 residues. Germline loops: CDR1 SGDLS, CDR2 YYNGEE. The ends were cut back, 5 bases at V and 2 bases at J, with 6 bases in the middle. Here the CDR3 DNA reads TGTGCCAGCAGGGGCCCCACAGATACGCAGTATTTT. Residues: CASRGPTDTQYF.

This sequence joins TRBV12-3 or TRBV12-4 and TRBJ2-7; D uncertain. The CDR3 length is 12 residues. Trimming cost V 4 bases and J 4 bases, with 8 bases left between them. In DNA, the CDR3 is TGTGCCAGCAGTTCCCGGTTATACGAGCAGTACTTC. Translation: CASSSRLYEQYF.

The gene calls are TRBV19 and TRBJ2-2, with no clear D. The CDR3 totals 14 residues. V lost 3 bases and J lost 2, with 7 bases in between. Germline V gives CDR1 LNHDA, CDR2 SQIVND (reference sequence). CDR3 protein: CASSMASNTGELFF. CDR3 bases: TGTGCCAGTAGTATGGCTTCTAACACCGGGGAGCTGTTTTTT.

The chain couples TRBV5-4 to TRBJ1-4; 7 nucleotides line up with TRBD1. Germline CDR1 SGHNT, CDR2 YYREEE (reference sequence). This CDR3 comprises 15 residues. The V gene end was trimmed by 4 bases and the J gene end by 5 bases; junction bases not matched to a gene: 8. In nucleotides, the CDR3 is TGTGCCAGCAGCGAAAAGGGACAGTTAAATGAAAAACTGTTTTTT. Translated: CASSEKGQLNEKLFF.

This chain links TRBV5-6 with TRBJ1-1, with no clear D. The germline gives CDR1 SGHDT, CDR2 YYEEEE. The CDR3 spans 15 residues. V lost 3 bases to trimming and J lost 3 bases, with 15 bases between them. The chain's CDR3 is CASSSRQAGDTEAFF. As DNA, the CDR3 is TGTGCCAGCAGCTCCCGGCAGGCCGGGGACACTGAAGCTTTCTTT.

The chain has TRBV29-1 and TRBJ2-4; tentative D call: TRBD2 (5 bases). The CDR3 covers 17 residues. V lost 0 bases and J lost 3, with 18 bases in between. Germline CDR1 SQVTM, CDR2 ANQGSEA. The CDR3 here is CSVEDPSRGEGKNIQYF. CDR3 in DNA: TGCAGCGTTGAAGATCCCTCCCGGGGAGAGGGCAAAAACATTCAGTACTTC.

The chain recombines TRBV5-6 with TRBJ1-6, with 8 bases lining up with TRBD1. Looked up from germline, CDR1 is SGHDT and CDR2 is YYEEEE. V was pared by 0 bases and J by 4 bases, with 6 bases of the junction left unmatched. This CDR3 is 17 amino acids long. The CDR3 sequence is CASSLDADRGYNSPLHF. The CDR3 nucleotides read TGTGCCAGCAGCTTGGACGCTGACAGGGGTTATAATTCACCCCTCCACTTT.

The V and J genes are TRBV5-1 and TRBJ2-2; 9 nucleotides agree with TRBD2. The J segment lost 6 bases and the V segment lost 0 bases, leaving 12 bases of the junction unmatched. Germline assignment: CDR1 SGHRS and CDR2 YFSETQ. The CDR3 length is 18 residues. The CDR3 protein is CASSLGTISGSVSGELFF. In DNA form, the CDR3 reads TGCGCCAGCAGCTTGGGCACAATTAGCGGGAGTGTTTCCGGGGAGCTGTTTTTT. Full variable domain (remainder filled in from reference TRBV5-1 and TRBJ2-2): KAGVTQTPRYLIKTRGQQVTLSCSPISGHRSVSWYQQTPGQGLQFLFEYFSETQRNKGNFPGRFSGRQFSNSRSEMNVSTLELGDSALYLCASSLGTISGSVSGELFFGEGSRLTVL.

The chain carries TRBV7-2 and TRBJ1-1; unclear D gene. There are 11 residues in the CDR3. V gave up 1 base and J gave up 7 bases, with 4 bases separating them. Germline V CDR1 and CDR2: SGHTA, FQGNSA. CDR3 sequence reads: CASSLVSEAFF. CDR3 nucleotide sequence: TGTGCCAGCAGCTTAGTTAGTGAAGCTTTCTTT.

The genes are TRBV18 and TRBJ2-7; D is unclear. Between the trimmed V and J ends, which lost 6 bases and 0 bases, there was a span of 9 bases. The germline gives CDR1 KGHSH, CDR2 LQKENI. This CDR3 has 13 residues. CDR3 in amino acids: CASSLLPSYEQYF. CDR3 DNA: TGTGCCAGCTCCCTTCTCCCCTCCTACGAGCAGTACTTC.

The chain uses TRBV6-5 and TRBJ2-1; possible D gene TRBD1, 6 bases. The germline gives CDR1 MNHEY, CDR2 SVGAGI. V dropped 6 bases and J dropped 6 bases, with 18 bases sitting between them. This CDR3 is 15 amino acids long. CDR3 amino acids: CASRRIQGRSNEQFF. The CDR3 nucleotides are TGTGCCAGCAGGAGGATACAGGGACGGAGCAATGAGCAGTTCTTC.

The chain couples TRBV29-1 to TRBJ1-2; TRBD1 agrees at 11 bases. CDR1 and CDR2 (germline): SQVTM, ANQGSEA. J was trimmed by 2 bases and V by 7 bases; bases with no gene match: 3. This CDR3 has 13 amino acids. CDR3 protein: CSAGQGANYGYTF. In DNA form, the CDR3 reads TGCAGCGCCGGACAGGGGGCGAACTATGGCTACACCTTC.

The gene calls are TRBV7-6 and TRBJ1-5; 9 nucleotides agree with TRBD1. The CDR3 consists of 14 residues. Germline trimming cut 6 bases from V and 7 bases from J; bases unmatched to any gene: 7. Germline V gene data show CDR1 as SGHVS and CDR2 as FNYEAQ. DNA of the CDR3: TGTGCCAGCAGGGAAACAGGGGGCAGACAGCCCCAGCATTTT. It encodes CASRETGGRQPQHF.

The V gene is TRBV7-2, the J gene TRBJ2-3; D perhaps matches TRBD2 (7 bases). The length of the CDR3 is 17 residues. Germline V gene sequence: CDR1 SGHTA, CDR2 FQGNSA. The V gene lost 1 base and the J gene lost 2 bases, with 16 bases spanning the gap. CDR3 in amino acids: CASSLGGGLLYTDTQYF. The CDR3, as DNA: TGTGCCAGCAGCTTAGGGGGGGGCCTCCTTTACACAGATACGCAGTATTTT.

This clone was picked up one time. The rearrangement joins TRBV5-1 to TRBJ1-6; 7 bases are shared with TRBD1. J gave up 7 bases and V 5 bases, and 9 bases lay outside the gene matches. Germline V lookup: CDR1 SGHRS, CDR2 YFSETQ. The CDR3 covers 15 residues. CDR3 region: CASSPIGTANSPLHF. DNA of the CDR3: TGCGCCAGCAGTCCTATTGGGACAGCCAATTCACCCCTCCACTTT.

With respect to this clone: Distinct nucleotide sequences in the sample also encode this CDR3. V is TRBV30 and J is TRBJ1-5; 7 bases agree with TRBD1. J was trimmed by 1 base and V by 4 bases; bases with no gene match: 1. Per germline, CDR1 GTSNPN and CDR2 SVGIG (reference sequence). The length of the CDR3 is 13 residues. CDR3 residues: CAWTTGSNQPQHF. The CDR3 region has the DNA TGTGCCTGGACGACAGGGAGCAATCAGCCCCAGCATTTT.

The V and J genes are TRBV7-6 and TRBJ2-7, with TRBD1 matching over 7 bases. Germline V gene sequence: CDR1 SGHVS, CDR2 FNYEAQ. This CDR3 spans 15 amino acids. The junction had 8 bases not matched to a gene; V was cut back by 4 bases and J by 2 bases. CDR3 in amino acids: CASSSAGTDTYEQYF. The CDR3 region has the DNA TGTGCCAGCAGCTCCGCCGGGACAGATACCTACGAGCAGTACTTC.

This clone was detected only a few times. The sample carries other DNA sequences with the same CDR3. The chain couples TRBV28 to TRBJ2-7; 7 bases agree with TRBD2. This CDR3 is built from 14 residues. V was pared by 3 bases and J by 0 bases, with 2 bases of the junction left unmatched. Germline CDR1 is MDHEN and CDR2 is SYDVKM. For the CDR3, the DNA is TGTGCCAGCAGTTTGGGGGGGAGCTCCTACGAGCAGTACTTC. This encodes CASSLGGSSYEQYF.

The V gene is TRBV5-1, the J gene TRBJ1-1; 7 nucleotides agree with TRBD1. This CDR3 contains 16 residues. Trimming took 2 bases from V and 2 from J; bases not matched to a gene: 9. Germline V gives CDR1 SGHRS, CDR2 YFSETQ. The DNA of the CDR3 is TGCGCCAGCAGCTTAAGTCCTCAGGGGGGAAACACTGAAGCTTTCTTT. Translation: CASSLSPQGGNTEAFF. The full variable domain, in which reference TRBV5-1 and TRBJ1-1 provide the parts outside the CDR3, is KAGVTQTPRYLIKTRGQQVTLSCSPISGHRSVSWYQQTPGQGLQFLFEYFSETQRNKGNFPGRFSGRQFSNSRSEMNVSTLELGDSALYLCASSLSPQGGNTEAFFGQGTRLTVV.

The chain carries TRBV4-1 and TRBJ2-2; the match to TRBD2 covers 9 bases. V gave up 4 bases and J gave up 3 bases; unmatched junction bases: 3. The CDR3 covers 15 residues. Germline V gene lookup returns CDR1 MGHRA and CDR2 YSYEKL. The CDR3: CASSRSSGDTGELFF. CDR3 DNA: TGCGCCAGCAGCCGCTCTAGCGGGGACACCGGGGAGCTGTTTTTT.

V is TRBV5-6 and J is TRBJ1-2; D unresolved. Germline V CDR1 and CDR2: SGHDT, YYEEEE. Trimming pared 0 bases from V and 4 bases from J, leaving 10 bases between. The CDR3 extends over 14 amino acids. The CDR3: CASSLATPFYGYTF. The CDR3 DNA reads TGTGCCAGCAGCTTGGCGACACCGTTCTATGGCTACACCTTC.

V usage is TRBV27 and J usage is TRBJ2-3; the match to TRBD2 covers 9 bases. CDR3 size: 15 residues. V trimming: 5 bases; J trimming: 4 bases; junction bases outside the gene matches: 7. The germline V gene has CDR1 MNHEY and CDR2 SMNVEV (reference sequence). The CDR3 coding sequence is TGTGCCAGCAGTCCGACCAGACTAGCGGCAGATACGCAGTATTTT. Amino acids: CASSPTRLAADTQYF.

This clone was seen once. The chain has TRBV7-9 and TRBJ2-3, with 7 bases that match TRBD2. The CDR3 has 15 amino acids. Germline V gene sequence: CDR1 SEHNR, CDR2 FQNEAQ (reference sequence). The V segment lost 5 bases and the J segment 2 bases; nucleotides outside the gene matches: 7. CDR3 amino acids: CASSNPAGLTDTQYF. In DNA, the CDR3 is TGTGCCAGCAGCAATCCAGCGGGACTCACAGATACGCAGTATTTT.

The rearrangement joins TRBV19 to TRBJ1-6; D is possibly TRBD1 (6 bases). This CDR3 has 15 residues. The germline V gene has CDR1 LNHDA and CDR2 SQIVND (reference sequence). V lost 7 bases, J lost 5 bases, and 15 bases lay in between. The CDR3 coding sequence is TGTGCCAGTAACCCGACCGGGACAAATAATTCACCCCTCCACTTT. It is translated as CASNPTGTNNSPLHF.

This clone has more than one count but fewer than ten. CDR3 nucleotides: TGCGCCAGCAGCTTGGGAGTTAGCGGGAGGACCCAAGAGACCCAGTACTTC. It specifies CASSLGVSGRTQETQYF. The chain is built from TRBV5-1 and TRBJ2-5; 10 positions agree with TRBD2. The germline V gene has CDR1 SGHRS and CDR2 YFSETQ. The CDR3 runs to 17 residues. The trim removed 0 bases at V and 1 base at J, leaving 6 bases unmatched.

The chain joins TRBV2 to TRBJ1-1; D gene uncertain. Germline loops: CDR1 SNHLY, CDR2 FYNNEI. Trimming stripped 5 bases from V and 0 bases from J, with 19 bases between. The CDR3 covers 17 residues. CDR3 sequence reads: CASSQPLTRSLNTEAFF. CDR3 DNA sequence: TGTGCCAGCAGTCAACCCTTAACCAGATCCCTGAACACTGAAGCTTTCTTT. The variable domain in full, with the rest retrieved from reference TRBV2 and TRBJ1-1, is EPEVTQTPSHQVTQMGQEVILRCVPISNHLYFYWYRQILGQKVEFLVSFYNNEISEKSEIFDDQFSVERPDGSNFTLKIRSTKLEDSAMYFCASSQPLTRSLNTEAFFGQGTRLTVV.

The CDR3 DNA follows: TGTGCCAGTACTGAGGGATCGGGCGAGCAGTACTTC. Translated, it gives CASTEGSGEQYF. The chain carries TRBV19 and TRBJ2-7; D perhaps matches TRBD2 (5 bases). The germline gives CDR1 LNHDA, CDR2 SQIVND (reference sequence). The CDR3 contains 12 residues. The V end lost 7 bases, the J end lost 6 bases, and 13 bases lay between the germline ends.

V usage is TRBV30 and J usage is TRBJ1-1; 7 bases line up with TRBD1. The CDR3 totals 14 residues. The germline V gene encodes CDR1 GTSNPN and CDR2 SVGIG (reference sequence). With V trimmed by 2 bases and J by 1 base, 4 bases remained unmatched. The CDR3: CAWSSDRQNTEAFF. The CDR3 nucleotides are TGTGCCTGGAGTTCGGACAGGCAGAACACTGAAGCTTTCTTT.